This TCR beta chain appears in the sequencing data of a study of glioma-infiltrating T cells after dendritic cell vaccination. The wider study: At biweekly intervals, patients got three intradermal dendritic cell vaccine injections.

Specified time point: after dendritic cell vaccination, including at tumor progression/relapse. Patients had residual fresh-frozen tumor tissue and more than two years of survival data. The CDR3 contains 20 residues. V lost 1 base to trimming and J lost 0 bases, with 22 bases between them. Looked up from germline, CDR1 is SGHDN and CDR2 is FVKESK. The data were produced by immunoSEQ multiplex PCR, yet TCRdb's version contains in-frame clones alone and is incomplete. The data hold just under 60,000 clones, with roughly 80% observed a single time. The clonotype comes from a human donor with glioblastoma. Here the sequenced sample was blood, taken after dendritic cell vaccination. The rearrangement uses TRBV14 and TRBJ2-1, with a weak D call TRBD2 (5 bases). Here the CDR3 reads CASSQGPGIRTLNSYNEQFF. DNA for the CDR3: TGTGCCAGCAGCCAAGGTCCGGGAATAAGAACCTTAAACTCCTACAATGAGCAGTTCTTC.